The sequence of this T cell receptor beta chain was determined in a study of T-cell reconstitution after alpha-beta-depleted transplantation in children. Study-wide results and caveats: One year after transplant, T-cell counts and diversity came mostly from newly produced T cells. Approximately two months post-transplant, alpha-beta T cells reportedly originated from several hundred expanded graft clones. The high TCRbeta diversity at day 60 in some patients came from surviving recipient T cells and thymic progenitors.

A few counts support this clonotype. Its specificity is unknown. TCRbeta library construction was performed incorporating unique molecular identifiers. TCRdb fed the PCR reads into MiXCR, producing one record per CDR3 protein. The data contain a few hundred thousand distinct CDR3 sequences, 6% to 10% of them singletons. There are 12 residues in the CDR3. Germline-derived CDR1 and CDR2 are SGHTA and FQGNSA. V was trimmed by 1 base and J by 4 bases, leaving 4 bases between them. The clonotype was recovered from a female patient aged 2 to 10 who had a stem cell transplant for Fanconi anemia, so the T cells may come from the graft donor. The chain links TRBV7-2 to TRBJ1-2; the D is unclear. Sequencing was performed on peripheral blood, taken 360 days after TCRalphabeta/CD19-depleted stem cell transplant. Written as DNA, the CDR3 is TGTGCCAGCAGCTTAGGAATCTATGGCTACACCTTC. It encodes CASSLGIYGYTF.